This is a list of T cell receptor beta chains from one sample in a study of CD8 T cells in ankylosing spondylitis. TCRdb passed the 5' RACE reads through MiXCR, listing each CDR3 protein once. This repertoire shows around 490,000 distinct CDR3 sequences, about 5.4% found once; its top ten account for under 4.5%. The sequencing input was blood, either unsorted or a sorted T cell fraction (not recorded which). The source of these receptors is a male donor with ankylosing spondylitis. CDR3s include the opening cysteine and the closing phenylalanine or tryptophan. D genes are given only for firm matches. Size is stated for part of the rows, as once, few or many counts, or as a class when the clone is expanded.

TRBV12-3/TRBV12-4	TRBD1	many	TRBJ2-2	TGTGCCAGCACTGTTACAGGGGTGACCGGGGAGCTGTTTTTT	CASTVTGVTGELFF
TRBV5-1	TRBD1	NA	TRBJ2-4	TGCGCCAGCAGCTCCGGGACAGGGTCTTTCTCAGCCAAAAACATTCAGTACTTC	CASSSGTGSFSAKNIQYF
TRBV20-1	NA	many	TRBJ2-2	TGCAGTGCTAGCGGCCGATTGAACACCGGGGAGCTGTTTTTT	CSASGRLNTGELFF
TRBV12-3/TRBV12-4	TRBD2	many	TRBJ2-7	TGTGCCAGCAGTTTAAGACTAGCGGGAGGGACCTACGAGCAGTACTTC	CASSLRLAGGTYEQYF
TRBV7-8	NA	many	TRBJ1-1	TGTGCCAGCAGCCCACAGGGTTGGGCGACTGAAGCTTTCTTT	CASSPQGWATEAFF
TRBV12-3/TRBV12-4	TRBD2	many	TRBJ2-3	TGTGCCAGTGGAATAGCGGGGGGGGGATATACGCAGTATTTT	CASGIAGGGYTQYF
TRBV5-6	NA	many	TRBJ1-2	TGTGCCAGCAGCTTATACAGCCGGGGCTACACCTTC	CASSLYSRGYTF
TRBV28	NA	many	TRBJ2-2	TGTGCCAGCAGTTTACGGCAGAACACCGGGGAGCTGTTTTTT	CASSLRQNTGELFF
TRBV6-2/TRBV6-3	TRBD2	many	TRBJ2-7	TGTGCCAGCAGTTACTCGCGGGGGGCCTCCTACGAGCAGTACTTC	CASSYSRGASYEQYF
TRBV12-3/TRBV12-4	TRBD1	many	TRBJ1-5	TGTGCCAGCAGCCTCGACCCAGGGGGCACAAATCAGCCCCAGCATTTT	CASSLDPGGTNQPQHF
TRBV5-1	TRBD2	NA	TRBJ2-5	TGCGCCAGCACACGACTAGCGGGGGAAGAGACCCAGTACTTC	CASTRLAGEETQYF
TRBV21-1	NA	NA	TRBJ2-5	TGTGCCAGCAGCAACCGAGCGCAAGGGACAGGGCTTCGAGAGACCCAGTACTTC	CASSNRAQGTGLRETQYF
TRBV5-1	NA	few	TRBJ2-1	TGCGCCAGCAGCTTGGGTAGCGCCGGCGGAATGATAAATGAGCAGTTCTTC	CASSLGSAGGMINEQFF
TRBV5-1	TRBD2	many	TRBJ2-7	TGCGCCAGCAGCTCCCAAGCGGGAGGGCCCCACGAGCAGTACTTC	CASSSQAGGPHEQYF
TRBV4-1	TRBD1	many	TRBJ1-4	TGCGCCAGCAGCCAAGGACAGGGGTGGGCGCAAGGACTGGAAAAACTGTTTTTT	CASSQGQGWAQGLEKLFF
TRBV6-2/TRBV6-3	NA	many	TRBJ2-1	TGTGCCAGCGTGGGACTCCAGAGCTCCTACAATGAGCAGTTCTTC	CASVGLQSSYNEQFF
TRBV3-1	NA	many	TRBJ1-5	TGTGCCAGCAGCCCCAGTTGGGGCAATCAGCCCCAGCATTTT	CASSPSWGNQPQHF
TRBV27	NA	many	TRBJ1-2	TGTGCCAGCAGTTTAACCGGATCTTCACCCTCTAACTATGGCTACACCTTC	CASSLTGSSPSNYGYTF
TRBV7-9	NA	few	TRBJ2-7	TGTGCCAGCAGCGGGCCTTGGGGCGAGCAGTACTTC	CASSGPWGEQYF
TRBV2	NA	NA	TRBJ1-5	TGTGCCAGCAGTGACGAAGGGCAGCCCCAGCATTTT	CASSDEGQPQHF
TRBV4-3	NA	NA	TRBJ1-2	TGCGCCAGCAGCCAAGATGCCGCGGGGGGTTCCTACTATGGCTACACCTTC	CASSQDAAGGSYYGYTF
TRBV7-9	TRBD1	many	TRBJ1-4	TGTGCCAGCAGCCAACAGGGGGCGAGTGAAAAACTGTTTTTT	CASSQQGASEKLFF
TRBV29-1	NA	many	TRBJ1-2	TGCAGCGTTGAATTGCTGGCAGCTTATGGCTACACCTTC	CSVELLAAYGYTF
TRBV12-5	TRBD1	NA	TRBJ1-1	TGTGCTAGTGGTCTTTCAAGGGGGCGAGGCCGGAACACTGAAGCTTTCTTT	CASGLSRGRGRNTEAFF
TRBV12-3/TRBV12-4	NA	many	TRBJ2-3	TGTGCCAGCAGTCCACGACAGGAATGGGACACAGATACGCAGTATTTT	CASSPRQEWDTDTQYF
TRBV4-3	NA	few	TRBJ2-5	TGCGCCAGCGGCCTAACCTGGGAACTAGCTAAAGAGACCCAGTACTTC	CASGLTWELAKETQYF
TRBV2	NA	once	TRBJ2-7	TGTGCCAGTGAGGGACTGGGCAAATACGAGCAGTACTTC	CASEGLGKYEQYF
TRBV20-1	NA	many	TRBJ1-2	TGCAGTGCCATTTCACAGGAGGATGGCTACACCTTC	CSAISQEDGYTF
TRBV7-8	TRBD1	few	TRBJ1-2	TGTGCCAGCAGCCCCGGACAGGCTGGCTATGGCTACACCTTC	CASSPGQAGYGYTF
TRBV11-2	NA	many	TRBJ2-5	TGTGCCAGCACCGTGACAGGACCGGAGACCCAGTACTTC	CASTVTGPETQYF
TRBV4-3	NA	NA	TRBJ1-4	TGCGCCAGCAGCCAAGTTAGGTCGACTACCGGCAATGAAAAACTGTTTTTT	CASSQVRSTTGNEKLFF
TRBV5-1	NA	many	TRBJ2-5	TGCGCCAGCTCTCACTCCGGGACGACCACAGAGACCCAGTACTTC	CASSHSGTTTETQYF
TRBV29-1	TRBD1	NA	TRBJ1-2	TGCAGCGTTGACCGACAGGGTGTCAATGGCTACACCTTC	CSVDRQGVNGYTF
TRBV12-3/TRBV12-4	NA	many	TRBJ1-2	TGTGCCAGCAGCAGCAGGGGCTCGTATGGCTACACCTTC	CASSSRGSYGYTF
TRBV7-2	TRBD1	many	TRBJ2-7	TGTGCCAGCAGCTTAGTAGGCGCAGGGGGTTACGAGCAGTACTTC	CASSLVGAGGYEQYF
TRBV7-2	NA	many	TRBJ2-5	TGTGCCAGCAGCTTTCGTATGACCCAGGAGACCCAGTACTTC	CASSFRMTQETQYF
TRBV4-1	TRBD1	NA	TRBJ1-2	TGCGCCAGCAGCCAACGGACAGGCCTGGTATTGAACTATGGCTACACCTTC	CASSQRTGLVLNYGYTF
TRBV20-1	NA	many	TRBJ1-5	TGCAGTGCTCCCCTGATGCGGGGCAATCAGCCCCAGCATTTT	CSAPLMRGNQPQHF
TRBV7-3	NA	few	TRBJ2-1	TGTGCCAGCAGCCCCCGTGGGCTACTTCGAGATGAGCAGTTCTTC	CASSPRGLLRDEQFF
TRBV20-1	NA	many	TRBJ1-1	TGCAGTGCTAGATCTCAGGGAGGAGCTTTCTTT	CSARSQGGAFF
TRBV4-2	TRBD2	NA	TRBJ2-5	TGTGCCAGCAGCCCGGTAGCGGGAGTAGGTCGGGAGACCCAGTACTTC	CASSPVAGVGRETQYF
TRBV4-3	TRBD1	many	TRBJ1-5	TGCGCCAGCAGCCAAGCCCGGACAGGGGGCCAGCCCCAGCATTTT	CASSQARTGGQPQHF
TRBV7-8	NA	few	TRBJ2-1	TGTGCCAGCAGCTATCAGACAAGGGAAAGTCAGTTCTTC	CASSYQTRESQFF